The 8 T cell receptor beta chains reported below all come from one sample, sequenced in a study of blood T cell repertoires in COVID-19. This table comes from immunoSEQ multiplex PCR, and its TCRdb copy is limited to in-frame clones, with some not included. The sample lists 120,000 or so clones, roughly four fifths occurring once. The specimen was peripheral blood. These receptors came from a human donor in a cohort sampled during active COVID-19.

The rearrangement uses TRBV7-9 and TRBJ2-7; TRBD1 matches at 7 bases. CDR3 size: 15 residues. V dropped 5 bases and J dropped 4; count of bases not matched to a gene: 11. Germline lookup yields CDR1 SEHNR and CDR2 FQNEAQ (reference sequence). CDR3 sequence: CASSRTGQPEYEQYF. The CDR3 DNA follows: TGTGCCAGCAGCCGCACGGGACAGCCAGAGTACGAGCAGTACTTC.

The chain combines TRBV7-6 with TRBJ1-4; 10 bases map to TRBD1. Germline loops: CDR1 SGHVS, CDR2 FNYEAQ. The CDR3 totals 15 residues. With V trimmed by 5 bases and J by 8 bases, 8 bases remained unmatched. The CDR3 nucleotides read TGTGCCAGCAGCCATTTAGGACAGGGGGACGAAAAACTGTTTTTT. Amino acids: CASSHLGQGDEKLFF.

This clone was counted once. The gene calls are TRBV11-2 and TRBJ2-7, with a possible D match to TRBD2 (5 bases). The CDR3 runs 14 residues. Trimming cost V 1 base and J 2 bases, with 9 bases left between them. Germline CDR1 SGHAT, CDR2 FQNNGV. The DNA for the CDR3 is TGTGCCAGCAGCTTAGCGGGATCTGCCTACGAGCAGTACTTC. The encoded protein is CASSLAGSAYEQYF.

This clone showed up just a few times. V gene TRBV3-1 (or the pseudogene TRBV3-2) combines with J gene TRBJ1-2, with D perhaps matching TRBD1 (5 bases). Trimming stripped 4 bases from V and 8 bases from J, with 11 bases between. Germline-derived CDR1 and CDR2 are LGHDT and YNNKEL (reference sequence). This CDR3 is built from 12 residues. The CDR3 nucleotides read TGTGCCAGCAGCCTACAGGTTCTCGGCTACACCTTC. Protein: CASSLQVLGYTF.

CDR3 region: CAWSRLAEETQYF. The CDR3 DNA follows: TGTGCCTGGAGTAGACTAGCGGAAGAGACCCAGTACTTC. This chain joins TRBV30 and TRBJ2-5; 9 nucleotides line up with TRBD2. Germline loops: CDR1 GTSNPN, CDR2 SVGIG (reference sequence). V lost 2 bases, J lost 3 bases, and 1 base stayed unmatched. CDR3 length equals 13 residues.

The J gene is TRBJ1-3, the V gene TRBV18; D ambiguous. The germline gives CDR1 KGHSH, CDR2 LQKENI. V was trimmed by 6 bases and J by 0 bases, leaving 15 bases between them. CDR3 length: 16 residues. The CDR3 bases are TGTGCCAGCTCGGAAACAGTCCCCAACTCTGGAAACACCATATATTTT. Amino acids: CASSETVPNSGNTIYF.

The chain links TRBV6-5 to TRBJ2-7, with 9 bases identical to TRBD1. The germline V gene encodes CDR1 MNHEY and CDR2 SVGAGI. The CDR3 covers 15 residues. V lost 6 bases, J lost 6 bases, and 12 bases stayed unmatched. The CDR3 protein is CASRPQGASLLEQYF. The DNA of the CDR3 is TGTGCCAGCAGACCACAGGGGGCATCACTACTCGAGCAGTACTTC.

The chain uses TRBV7-6 and TRBJ2-3; possibly TRBD1 for D (8 bases). Germline V gives CDR1 SGHVS, CDR2 FNYEAQ. V was clipped by 5 bases and J by 0 bases, with 18 bases between them. The length of the CDR3 is 17 residues. Written as DNA, the CDR3 is TGTGCCAGCAGCCCAAGCGGGACAGGTCTAAGCACAGATACGCAGTATTTT. Residues: CASSPSGTGLSTDTQYF.